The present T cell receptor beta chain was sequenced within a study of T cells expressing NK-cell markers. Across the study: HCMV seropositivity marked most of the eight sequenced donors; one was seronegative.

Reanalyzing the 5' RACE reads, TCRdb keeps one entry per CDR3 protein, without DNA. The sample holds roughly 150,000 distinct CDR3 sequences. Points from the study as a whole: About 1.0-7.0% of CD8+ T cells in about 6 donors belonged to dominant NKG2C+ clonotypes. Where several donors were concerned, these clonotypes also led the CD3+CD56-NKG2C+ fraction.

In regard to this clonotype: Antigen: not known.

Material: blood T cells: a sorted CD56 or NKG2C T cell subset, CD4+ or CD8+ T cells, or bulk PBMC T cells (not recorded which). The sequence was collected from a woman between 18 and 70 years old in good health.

The CDR3 protein is CASSFKDRAKQYF. The chain joins TRBV28 to TRBJ2-7; TCRdb proposes TRBD1, but this gene call is untestable without DNA. This CDR3 comprises 13 residues. The V gene's germline CDR1 is MDHEN and CDR2 SYDVKM.